One T cell receptor beta chain is described in this entry. These data come from a study of blood T cell repertoires in COVID-19. Study background: The United States, Italy and Spain were the sources of the acute and convalescent COVID-19 samples. The cDNA or gDNA used as material had been derived from T cells, B-cell-depleted T cells, or PBMCs.

Original data processing: The assay estimated nucleated cells by amplifying reference gene primers. Here immunoSEQ multiplex PCR was the method, and the copy in TCRdb shows in-frame clones only, minus some. That table is the source of V, J and clone size, and D and trimming were worked out from the DNA. The repertoire holds about 120,000 clones, roughly 83% seen once, with about 4% in the top ten. The CDR3 is 14 amino acids. CDR1 and CDR2 (germline): MDHEN, SYDVKM. V lost 6 bases to trimming and J lost 7 bases; unmatched junction nucleotides: 8. The chain carries TRBV28 and TRBJ2-1; 8 bases align to TRBD2. Input material: peripheral blood. This receptor was obtained from a woman of 80 years or more with acute or convalescent COVID-19. The chain's CDR3 is CASSSSGFMNEQFF. The CDR3 DNA reads as TGTGCCAGCAGCTCTAGCGGGTTTATGAATGAGCAGTTCTTC.